This T cell receptor beta chain was observed in a study of T-cell memory formation after mild COVID-19. TCRdb recomputed calls from the 5' RACE reads with MiXCR, one row per CDR3 protein. In the table there are some 410,000 distinct CDR3 sequences, 20% to 30% of which are singletons. In regard to this clonotype: Since the CDR3 does not end with the conserved phenylalanine or tryptophan, this likely comes from a read error.

Germline V CDR1 and CDR2: SQVTM, ANQGSEA. The CDR3 length is 14 residues. The J segment lost 6 bases and the V segment lost 0 bases, leaving 4 bases of the junction unmatched. The sequenced sample was PBMCs or a T cell subset sorted from them (not recorded which). This clonotype was sampled from an adult woman who had mild COVID-19 (a few samples of this study predate the infection). Cell type and time point are not known. The genes are TRBV29-1 and TRBJ2-7; TRBD1 matches at 11 bases. The CDR3 reads CSVEDGQGAREQYL. The CDR3 DNA follows: TGCAGCGTTGAAGATGGACAGGGGGCGCGCGAGCAGTACTTG.